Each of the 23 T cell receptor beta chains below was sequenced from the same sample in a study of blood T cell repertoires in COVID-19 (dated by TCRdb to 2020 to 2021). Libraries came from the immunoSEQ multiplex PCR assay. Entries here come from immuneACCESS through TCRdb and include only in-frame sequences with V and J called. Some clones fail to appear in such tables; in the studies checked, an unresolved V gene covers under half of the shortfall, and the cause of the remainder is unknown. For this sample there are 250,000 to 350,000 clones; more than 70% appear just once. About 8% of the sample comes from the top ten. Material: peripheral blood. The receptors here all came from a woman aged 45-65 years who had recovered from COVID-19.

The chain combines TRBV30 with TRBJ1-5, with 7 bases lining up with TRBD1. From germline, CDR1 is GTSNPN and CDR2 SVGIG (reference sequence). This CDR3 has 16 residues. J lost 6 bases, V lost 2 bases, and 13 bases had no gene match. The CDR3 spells CAWSSGGSGTGQPQHF. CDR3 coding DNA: TGTGCCTGGAGTTCAGGGGGAAGTGGAACGGGTCAGCCCCAGCATTTT. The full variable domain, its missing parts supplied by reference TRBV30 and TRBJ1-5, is SQTIHQWPATLVQPVGSPLSLECTVEGTSNPNLYWYRQAAGRGLQLLFYSVGIGQISSEVPQNLSASRPQDRQFILSSKKLLLSDSGFYLCAWSSGGSGTGQPQHFGDGTRLSIL.

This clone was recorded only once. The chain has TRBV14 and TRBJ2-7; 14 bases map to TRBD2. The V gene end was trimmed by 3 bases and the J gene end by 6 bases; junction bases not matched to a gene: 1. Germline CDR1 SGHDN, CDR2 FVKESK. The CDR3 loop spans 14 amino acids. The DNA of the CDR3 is TGTGCCAGCAGCCATGGACTAGCGGGAGGCGAGCAGTACTTC. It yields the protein CASSHGLAGGEQYF.

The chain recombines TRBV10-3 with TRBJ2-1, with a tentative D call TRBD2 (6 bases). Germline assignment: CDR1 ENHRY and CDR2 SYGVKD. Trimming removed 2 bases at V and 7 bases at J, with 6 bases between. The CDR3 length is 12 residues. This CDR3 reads CAISEGRNEQFF. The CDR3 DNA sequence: TGTGCCATCAGTGAGGGGAGGAATGAGCAGTTCTTC.

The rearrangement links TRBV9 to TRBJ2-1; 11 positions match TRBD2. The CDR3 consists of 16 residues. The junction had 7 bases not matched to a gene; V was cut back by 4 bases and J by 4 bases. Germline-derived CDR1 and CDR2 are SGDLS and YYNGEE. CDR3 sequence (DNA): TGTGCCAGCAGCAACCTAGCGGGGGGTCCGTACAATGAGCAGTTCTTC. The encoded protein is CASSNLAGGPYNEQFF.

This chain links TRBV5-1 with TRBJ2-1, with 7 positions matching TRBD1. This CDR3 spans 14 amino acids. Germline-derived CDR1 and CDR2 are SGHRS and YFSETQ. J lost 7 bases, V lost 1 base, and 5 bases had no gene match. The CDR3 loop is CASSLTGEWNEQFF. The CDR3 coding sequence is TGCGCCAGCAGCTTGACAGGGGAATGGAATGAGCAGTTCTTC.

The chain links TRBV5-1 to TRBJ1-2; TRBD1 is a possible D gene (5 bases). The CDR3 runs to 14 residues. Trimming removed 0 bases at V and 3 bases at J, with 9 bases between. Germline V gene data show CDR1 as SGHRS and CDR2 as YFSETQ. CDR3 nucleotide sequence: TGCGCCAGCAGCTTGGCCGGCAGGGACTATGGCTACACCTTC. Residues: CASSLAGRDYGYTF.

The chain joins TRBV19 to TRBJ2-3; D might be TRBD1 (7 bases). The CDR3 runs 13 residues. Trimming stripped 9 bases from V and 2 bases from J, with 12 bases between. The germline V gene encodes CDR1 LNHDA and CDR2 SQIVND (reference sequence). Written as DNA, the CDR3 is TGTGCCAGCGCGGGACAGACCACAGATACGCAGTATTTT. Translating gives CASAGQTTDTQYF.

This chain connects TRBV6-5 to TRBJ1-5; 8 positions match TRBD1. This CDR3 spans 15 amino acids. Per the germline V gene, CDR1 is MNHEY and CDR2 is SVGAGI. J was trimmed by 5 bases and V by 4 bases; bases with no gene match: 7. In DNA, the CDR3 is TGTGCCAGCAGTTGGACAGGGCGGGTGGATCAGCCCCAGCATTTT. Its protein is CASSWTGRVDQPQHF.

Here the CDR3 DNA reads TGTGCCAGCAGTCGGGCCGACTCGAACACCGGGGAGCTGTTTTTT. Translated, it gives CASSRADSNTGELFF. The rearrangement uses TRBV6-6 and TRBJ2-2; the D is unclear. CDR1 is MNHNY and CDR2 is SVGAGI in the germline V gene (reference sequence). CDR3 length: 15 residues. V dropped 5 bases and J dropped 0 bases, with 10 bases sitting between them.

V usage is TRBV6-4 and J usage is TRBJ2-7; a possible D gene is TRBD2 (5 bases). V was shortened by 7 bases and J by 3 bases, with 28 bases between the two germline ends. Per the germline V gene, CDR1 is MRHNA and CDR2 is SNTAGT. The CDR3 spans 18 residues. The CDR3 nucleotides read TGTGCCAGCAATCTTACCGTGGCCCCGGGCGGGTTCCGCTACGAGCAGTACTTC. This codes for CASNLTVAPGGFRYEQYF.

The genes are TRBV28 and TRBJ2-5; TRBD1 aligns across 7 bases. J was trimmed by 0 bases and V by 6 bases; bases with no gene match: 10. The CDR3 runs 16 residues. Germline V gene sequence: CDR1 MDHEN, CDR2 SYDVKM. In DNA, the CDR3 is TGTGCCAGCAGCACAATTCACAGGGGTCACCAAGAGACCCAGTACTTC. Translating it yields CASSTIHRGHQETQYF.

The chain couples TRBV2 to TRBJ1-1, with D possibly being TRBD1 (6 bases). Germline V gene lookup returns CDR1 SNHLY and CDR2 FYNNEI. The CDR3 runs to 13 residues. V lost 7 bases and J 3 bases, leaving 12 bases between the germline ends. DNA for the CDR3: TGTGCCAGCAACGAGGGGACATACACTGAAGCTTTCTTT. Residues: CASNEGTYTEAFF. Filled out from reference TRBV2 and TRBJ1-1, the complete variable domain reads EPEVTQTPSHQVTQMGQEVILRCVPISNHLYFYWYRQILGQKVEFLVSFYNNEISEKSEIFDDQFSVERPDGSNFTLKIRSTKLEDSAMYFCASNEGTYTEAFFGQGTRLTVV.

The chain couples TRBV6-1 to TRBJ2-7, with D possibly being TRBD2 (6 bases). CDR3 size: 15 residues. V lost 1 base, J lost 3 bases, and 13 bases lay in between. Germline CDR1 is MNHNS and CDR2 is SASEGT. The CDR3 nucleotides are TGTGCCAGCAGTGAAGGTAGCGGACCTTACTACGAGCAGTACTTC. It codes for CASSEGSGPYYEQYF.

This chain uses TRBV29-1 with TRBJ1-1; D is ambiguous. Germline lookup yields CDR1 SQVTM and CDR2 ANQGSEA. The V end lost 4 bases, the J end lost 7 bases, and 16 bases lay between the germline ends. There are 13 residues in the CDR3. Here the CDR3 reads CSVATNSMFEAFF. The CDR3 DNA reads TGCAGCGTTGCTACGAACTCTATGTTTGAAGCTTTCTTT.

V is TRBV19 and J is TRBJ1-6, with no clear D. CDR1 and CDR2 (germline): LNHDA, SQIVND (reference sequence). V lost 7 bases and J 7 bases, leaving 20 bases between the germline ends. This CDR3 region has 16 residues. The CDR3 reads CASTESLTRENSPLHF. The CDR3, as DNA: TGTGCCAGTACCGAGTCGCTGACAAGAGAAAATTCACCCCTCCACTTT.

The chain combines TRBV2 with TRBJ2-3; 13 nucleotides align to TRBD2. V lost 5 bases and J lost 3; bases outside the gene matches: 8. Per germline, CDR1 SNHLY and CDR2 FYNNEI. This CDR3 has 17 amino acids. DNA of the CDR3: TGTGCCAGCAGTCGATGGACTAGCGGGGGAGGAACAGATACGCAGTATTTT. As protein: CASSRWTSGGGTDTQYF.

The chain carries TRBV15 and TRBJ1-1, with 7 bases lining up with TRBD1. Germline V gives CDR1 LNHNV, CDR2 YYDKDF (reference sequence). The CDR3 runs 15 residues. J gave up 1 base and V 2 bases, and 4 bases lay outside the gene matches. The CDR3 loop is CATSRRHRGNTEAFF. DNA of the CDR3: TGTGCCACCAGCAGAAGACACAGGGGGAACACTGAAGCTTTCTTT.

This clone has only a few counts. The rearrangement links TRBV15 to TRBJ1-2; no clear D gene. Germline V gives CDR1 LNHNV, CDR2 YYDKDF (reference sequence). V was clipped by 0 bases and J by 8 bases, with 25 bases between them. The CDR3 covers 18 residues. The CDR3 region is CATSRDPSARSRKSGYTF. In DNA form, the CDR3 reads TGTGCCACCAGCAGAGATCCCAGCGCGAGATCGAGGAAATCGGGCTACACCTTC. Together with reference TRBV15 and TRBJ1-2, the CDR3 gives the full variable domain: DAMVIQNPRYQVTQFGKPVTLSCSQTLNHNVMYWYQQKSSQAPKLLFHYYDKDFNNEADTPDNFQSRRPNTSFCFLDIRSPGLGDTAMYLCATSRDPSARSRKSGYTFGSGTRLTVV.

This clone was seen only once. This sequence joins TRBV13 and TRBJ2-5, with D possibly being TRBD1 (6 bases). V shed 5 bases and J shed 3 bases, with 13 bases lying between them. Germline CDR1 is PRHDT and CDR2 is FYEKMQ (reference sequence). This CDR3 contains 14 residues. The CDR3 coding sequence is TGTGCCAGCAGCAAGGGACACCTTAAAGAGACCCAGTACTTC. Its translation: CASSKGHLKETQYF.

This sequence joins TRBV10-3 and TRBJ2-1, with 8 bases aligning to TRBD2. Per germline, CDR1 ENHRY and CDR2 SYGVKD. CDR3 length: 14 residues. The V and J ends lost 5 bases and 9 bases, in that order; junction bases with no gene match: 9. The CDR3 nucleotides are TGTGCCATCAGTCTCGGGGGGGCATCGCGTGAGCAGTTCTTC. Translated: CAISLGGASREQFF.

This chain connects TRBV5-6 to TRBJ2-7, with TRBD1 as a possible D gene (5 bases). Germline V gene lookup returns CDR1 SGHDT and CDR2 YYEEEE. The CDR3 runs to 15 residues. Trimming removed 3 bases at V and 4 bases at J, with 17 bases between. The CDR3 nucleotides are TGTGCCAGCAGCTGGTCCAGGGAACCAAGGTACGAGCAGTACTTC. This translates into CASSWSREPRYEQYF.

CDR3 amino acids: CASSPRTGGGTEAFF. As DNA, the CDR3 is TGTGCCAGCTCACCCCGGACAGGGGGGGGCACTGAAGCTTTCTTT. This chain links TRBV18 with TRBJ1-1; 10 bases are shared with TRBD1. The ends lost 3 bases at V and 4 bases at J; junction bases unmatched: 5. CDR3 length: 15 residues. CDR1 is KGHSH and CDR2 is LQKENI in the germline V gene.

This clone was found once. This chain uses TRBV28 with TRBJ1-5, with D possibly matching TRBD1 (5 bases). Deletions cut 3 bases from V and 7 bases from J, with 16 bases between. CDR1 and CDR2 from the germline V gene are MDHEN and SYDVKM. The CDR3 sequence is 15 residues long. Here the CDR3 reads CASSFVGEGEQPQHF. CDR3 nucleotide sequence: TGTGCCAGCAGTTTCGTAGGGGAAGGGGAACAGCCCCAGCATTTT.